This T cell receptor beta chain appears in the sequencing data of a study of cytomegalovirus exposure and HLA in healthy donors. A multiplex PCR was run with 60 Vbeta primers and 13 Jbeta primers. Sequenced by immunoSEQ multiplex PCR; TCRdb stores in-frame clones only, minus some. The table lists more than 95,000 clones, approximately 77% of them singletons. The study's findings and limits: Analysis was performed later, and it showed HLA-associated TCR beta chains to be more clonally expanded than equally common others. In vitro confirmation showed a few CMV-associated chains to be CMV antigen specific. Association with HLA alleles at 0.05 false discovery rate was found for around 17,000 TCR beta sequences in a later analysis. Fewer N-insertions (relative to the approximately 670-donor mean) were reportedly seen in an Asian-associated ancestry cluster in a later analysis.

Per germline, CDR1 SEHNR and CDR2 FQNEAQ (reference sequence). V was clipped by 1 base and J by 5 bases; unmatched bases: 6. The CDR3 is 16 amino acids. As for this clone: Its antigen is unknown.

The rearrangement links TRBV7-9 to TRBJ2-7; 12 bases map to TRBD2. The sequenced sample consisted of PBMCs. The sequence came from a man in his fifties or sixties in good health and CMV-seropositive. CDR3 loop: CASSLGLAGGTNEQYF. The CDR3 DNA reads TGTGCCAGCAGCTTAGGCCTAGCGGGAGGGACCAACGAGCAGTACTTC.